The present TCR beta chain was sequenced within a study of vaccination effects on CD4 cells after COVID-19. Sequencing was performed with immunoSEQ multiplex PCR; in TCRdb, only in-frame clones are kept and a portion is missing. The sample shows roughly 30,000 clones, approximately 72% of them seen only once. ViraFEST expansion of antigen-specific CD4+ T cells with viral peptide pools preceded sequencing. The culture ran for nine to eleven days, and then CD4+ T cells were isolated. SARS-CoV-2 infected the person between March and December 2020, as confirmed by PCR. The authors replaced half the medium with IL-2 medium on days 3 and 7. Of note for this clone: Its antigen is unknown.

This receptor was identified in a human donor who had a prior SARS-CoV-2 infection. Here the sequenced sample was CD4+ T cells from PBMCs cultured with a peptide pool, taken before COVID-19 vaccination.

In nucleotides, the CDR3 is TGTGCCAGCAGCTCCCTAGACCAAGAGACCCAGTACTTC. It yields the protein CASSSLDQETQYF. The V call is TRBV5-4, the J call TRBJ2-5; no clear D gene. The CDR3 sequence is 13 residues long. V dropped 3 bases and J dropped 0 bases, with 6 bases sitting between them. The germline gives CDR1 SGHNT, CDR2 YYREEE (reference sequence).